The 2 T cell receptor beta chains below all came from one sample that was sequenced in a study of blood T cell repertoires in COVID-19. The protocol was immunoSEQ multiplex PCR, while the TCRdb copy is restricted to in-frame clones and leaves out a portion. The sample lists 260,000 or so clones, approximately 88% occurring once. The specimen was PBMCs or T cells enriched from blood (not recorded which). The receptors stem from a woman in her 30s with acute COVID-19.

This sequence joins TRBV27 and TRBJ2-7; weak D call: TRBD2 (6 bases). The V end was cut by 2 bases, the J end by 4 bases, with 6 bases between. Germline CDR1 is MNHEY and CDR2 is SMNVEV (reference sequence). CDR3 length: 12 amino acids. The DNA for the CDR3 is TGTGCCAGCAGTTTAGGGGGGTACGAGCAGTACTTC. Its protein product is CASSLGGYEQYF.

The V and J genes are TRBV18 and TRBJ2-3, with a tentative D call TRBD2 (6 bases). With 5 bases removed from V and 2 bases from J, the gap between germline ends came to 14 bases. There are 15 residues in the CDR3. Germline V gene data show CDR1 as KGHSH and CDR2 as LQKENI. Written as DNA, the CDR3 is TGTGCCAGCTCATTCCGGACTACCTACACAGATACGCAGTATTTT. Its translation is CASSFRTTYTDTQYF.